This T cell receptor beta chain derives from a study of T cells expressing NK-cell markers. At the level of the study: Underlying the TCR beta repertoires were sorted CD3+CD56+NKG2C+, CD3+CD56+NKG2C- and CD3+CD56-NKG2C+ T cells. Seven sequenced donors out of eight were HCMV-seropositive, one seronegative.

Germline V gene lookup returns CDR1 SGHKS and CDR2 YYEKEE (reference sequence). The CDR3 is made up of 18 amino acids. TCRdb reprocessed the 5' RACE reads and stores each CDR3 protein as one record, lacking DNA. The table lists about 430,000 distinct CDR3 sequences. Sequenced: blood T cells: a sorted CD56 or NKG2C T cell subset, CD4+ or CD8+ T cells, or bulk PBMC T cells (not recorded which). The clonotype comes from a woman in her forties or fifties in good health. The J gene is TRBJ2-3, the V gene TRBV5-5; the D call from TCRdb, TRBD2, cannot be confirmed without DNA. Here the CDR3 reads CASSLAGTSGRAWGTQYF.